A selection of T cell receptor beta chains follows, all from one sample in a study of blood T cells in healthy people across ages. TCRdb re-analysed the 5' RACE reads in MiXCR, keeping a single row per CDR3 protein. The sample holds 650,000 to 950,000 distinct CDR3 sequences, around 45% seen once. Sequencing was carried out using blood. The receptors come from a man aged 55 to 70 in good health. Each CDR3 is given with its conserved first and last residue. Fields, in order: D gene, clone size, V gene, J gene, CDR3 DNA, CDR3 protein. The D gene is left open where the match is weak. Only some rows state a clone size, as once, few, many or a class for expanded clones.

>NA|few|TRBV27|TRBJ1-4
TGTGCCAGCAGTTTACGAGATTTCGGTGAAAAACTGTTTTTT
CASSLRDFGEKLFF
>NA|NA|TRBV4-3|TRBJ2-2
TGCGCCAGCAGCCAAGATGCGGGGCGCAACGGGGAGCTGTTTTTT
CASSQDAGRNGELFF
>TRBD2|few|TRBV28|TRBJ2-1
TGTGCCAGCAGTTCCCACAGACTAGCGGGGGGCTCCTACAATGAGCAGTTCTTC
CASSSHRLAGGSYNEQFF
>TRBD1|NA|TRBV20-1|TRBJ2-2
TGCAGTGCTAGAGTCGGGACAGGGAGTCCCCCCGGGGAGCTGTTTTTT
CSARVGTGSPPGELFF
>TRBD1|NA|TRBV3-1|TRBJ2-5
TGTGCCAGCAGCGAGACAGGGTTTTTAGAGACCCAGTACTTC
CASSETGFLETQYF
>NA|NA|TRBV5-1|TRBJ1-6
TGCGCCAGCAGCTTGCAGACCCGAGCCGATTCACCCCTCCACTTT
CASSLQTRADSPLHF
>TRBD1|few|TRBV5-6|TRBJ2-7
TGTGCCAGCAGCTTAGGGACAGCGGTCGAGCAGTACTTC
CASSLGTAVEQYF
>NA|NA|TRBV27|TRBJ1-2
TGTGCCAGCAGGGAAACGGTGGGGGGCAACTATGGCTACACCTTC
CASRETVGGNYGYTF
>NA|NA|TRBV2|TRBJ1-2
TGTGCCAGCAGTGAAGCGCTTCGAGTGCGGTTGGGCTACACCTTC
CASSEALRVRLGYTF
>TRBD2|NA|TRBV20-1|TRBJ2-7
TGCAGTACTAGAGATTTGGCTAGCGGGGGGGCCTTGGACTACGAGCAGTACTTC
CSTRDLASGGALDYEQYF
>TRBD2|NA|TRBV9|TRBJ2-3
TGTGCCAGCAGCGATAGCACTAGCGGGGGGGGACCTAGCACAGATACGCAGTATTTT
CASSDSTSGGGPSTDTQYF
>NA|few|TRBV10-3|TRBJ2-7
TGTGCCATCAGAAGGACAGATTCCTACGAGCAGTACTTC
CAIRRTDSYEQYF
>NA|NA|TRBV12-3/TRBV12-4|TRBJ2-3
TGTGCCAGCAGTCGGGCGCCGGGACTCAGCACAGATACGCAGTATTTT
CASSRAPGLSTDTQYF
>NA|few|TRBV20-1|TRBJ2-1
TGCAGTGCTGCCGCGAGGGGAAGGAACAATGAGCAGTTCTTC
CSAAARGRNNEQFF
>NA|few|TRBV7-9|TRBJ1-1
TGTGCCAGCAGCGCGCGAGGGATAAGGGACACTGAAGCTTTCTTT
CASSARGIRDTEAFF
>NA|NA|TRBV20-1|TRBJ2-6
TGCAGTGCTAGAGATACGAGGGTTGGGGCCAACGTCCTGACTTTC
CSARDTRVGANVLTF
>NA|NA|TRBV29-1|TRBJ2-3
TGCAGCGTCCTAGGGGACTCCTCTAGCACAGATACGCAGTATTTT
CSVLGDSSSTDTQYF
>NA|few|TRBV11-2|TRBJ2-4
TGTGCCAGCAGCTTAGATCACGGGGGCGGTTCAAACATTCAGTACTTC
CASSLDHGGGSNIQYF
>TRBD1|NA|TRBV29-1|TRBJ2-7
TGCAGCGTTCCCGGACAGGCGACCACGCTAGGCGAGCAGTACTTC
CSVPGQATTLGEQYF
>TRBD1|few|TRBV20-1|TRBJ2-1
TGCAGGTTTCAGGGGGTTTCCTACAATGAGCAGTTCTTC
CRFQGVSYNEQFF
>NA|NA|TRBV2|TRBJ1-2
TGTGCCAGCAGTGACGTGGGAAACTATGGCTACACCTTC
CASSDVGNYGYTF
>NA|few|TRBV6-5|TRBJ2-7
TGTGCCACCTCCCGGGGAAAGGTATACGAGCAGTACTTC
CATSRGKVYEQYF
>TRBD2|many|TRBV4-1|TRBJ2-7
TGCGCCAGCAGCCAAGAAGGTGGGCGGGGGTCCTACGAGCAGTACTTC
CASSQEGGRGSYEQYF
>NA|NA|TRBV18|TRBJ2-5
TGTGCCAGCCCACCACGGGGAGGAGAGACCCGGTACTTC
CASPPRGGETRYF
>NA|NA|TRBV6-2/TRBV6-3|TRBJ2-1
TGTGCCAGCAGTTACTCGATGGGCAGGGAGGCCGATGAGCAGTTCTTC
CASSYSMGREADEQFF
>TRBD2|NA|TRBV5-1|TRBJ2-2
TGCGCCAGCAGCCTGTCACTAGCGGGACAGAACACCGGGGAGCTGTTTTTT
CASSLSLAGQNTGELFF
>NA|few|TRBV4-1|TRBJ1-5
TGCGCCAGCAGCCCCAACCAGGGGACCAATCAGCCCCAGCATTTT
CASSPNQGTNQPQHF
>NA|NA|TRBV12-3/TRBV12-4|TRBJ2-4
TGTGCCAGCAGTTTCGGTTTTTGGCAGGAAAGCATTCTAGCCAAAAACATTCAGTACTTC
CASSFGFWQESILAKNIQYF
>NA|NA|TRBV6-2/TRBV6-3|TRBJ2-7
TGTGCCAGCAGTGGGACGGGAATGGGGGAGCAGTACTTC
CASSGTGMGEQYF
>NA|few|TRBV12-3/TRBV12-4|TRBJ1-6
TGTGCCAGCAGCCACGACTCATTTTCACCCCTCCACTTT
CASSHDSFSPLHF
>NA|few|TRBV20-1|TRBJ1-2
TGCAGTGCTAGCCAACAGGGAGGAACTAACTATGGCTACACCTTC
CSASQQGGTNYGYTF
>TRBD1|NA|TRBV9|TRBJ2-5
TGTGCCAGCAGCGCGGGACAGGGACCCCAAGCGACCCAGTACTTC
CASSAGQGPQATQYF
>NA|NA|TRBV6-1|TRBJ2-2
TGTGCCAGCACTAGAGGAGGCGGTGGCACCGGGGAGCTGTTTTTT
CASTRGGGGTGELFF